Presented here are 12 T cell receptor beta chains from one specimen sequenced in a study of T-cell reconstitution after alpha-beta-depleted transplantation in children. Unique molecular identifiers featured in how the TCRbeta library was prepared. MiXCR, run by TCRdb on the PCR reads, gives a single entry per CDR3 protein. The table includes fewer than 700,000 distinct CDR3 sequences, under 15% detected once. Material: PBMCs, mostly from graft donor cells, obtained 360 days after TCRalphabeta/CD19-depleted stem cell transplant. Source of these receptors: a male patient younger than 18 who had a stem cell transplant for acute myeloid leukemia, so the T cells may come from the graft donor.

This clonotype was observed a handful of times. The chain recombines TRBV19 with TRBJ2-1, with TRBD1 identical over 7 bases. V was pared by 10 bases and J by 4 bases, with 13 bases of the junction left unmatched. CDR1 and CDR2 (germline): LNHDA, SQIVND (reference sequence). CDR3 length: 15 residues. For the CDR3, the DNA is TGTGCCACCTCCTACCGGGACAGACTGTACAATGAGCAGTTCTTC. Protein: CATSYRDRLYNEQFF.

This clonotype was detected ten times or more. This chain uses TRBV7-3 with TRBJ2-2; D not resolved. The CDR3 consists of 13 residues. CDR1 and CDR2 from the germline V gene are SGHTA and FQGTGA. V lost 3 bases, J lost 4 bases, and 6 bases lay in between. CDR3 DNA sequence: TGTGCCAGCAGCTTCAGCAGCACCGGGGAGCTGTTTTTT. Amino acid sequence: CASSFSSTGELFF.

The V call is TRBV29-1, the J call TRBJ2-7; 9 positions match TRBD2. Germline CDR1 SQVTM, CDR2 ANQGSEA. Trimming at V came to 4 bases and at J to 6 bases, leaving 4 bases not matched to a gene. The CDR3 consists of 12 residues. In DNA, the CDR3 is TGCAGCGTTGGGGCTAGCGGGATCGAGCAGTACTTC. This codes for CSVGASGIEQYF.

The chain combines TRBV7-3 with TRBJ2-5; 8 nucleotides align to TRBD2. This CDR3 comprises 15 residues. V lost 2 bases, J lost 5 bases, and 7 bases stayed unmatched. Germline-derived CDR1 and CDR2 are SGHTA and FQGTGA. This chain's CDR3 is CASSLAGGVVETQYF. The CDR3 DNA reads as TGTGCCAGCAGCTTAGCCGGGGGGGTTGTGGAGACCCAGTACTTC.

In its sample, this clonotype was seen many times. The rearrangement links TRBV5-1 to TRBJ2-5, with D tentatively TRBD1 (5 bases). Germline CDR1 and CDR2: SGHRS and YFSETQ. The CDR3 runs 15 residues. V was trimmed by 0 bases and J by 5 bases, leaving 14 bases between them. In DNA, the CDR3 is TGCGCCAGCAGCTTGGGGGAAAAGGGGCAGGAGACCCAGTACTTC. As protein: CASSLGEKGQETQYF.

A few counts support this clonotype. The chain carries TRBV5-1 and TRBJ2-5, with unresolved D. Trimming shortened V by 2 bases and J by 1 base, and 9 bases separated the two germline ends. CDR3 size: 14 residues. In germline, CDR1 is SGHRS, CDR2 YFSETQ. CDR3 protein: CASSFPAVQETQYF. CDR3 nucleotide sequence: TGCGCCAGCAGCTTCCCCGCGGTCCAAGAGACCCAGTACTTC.

At least ten counts were recorded for this clonotype. The V gene is TRBV5-1, the J gene TRBJ2-2, with TRBD1 matching 9 bases. The CDR3 sequence is 17 residues long. Germline lookup yields CDR1 SGHRS and CDR2 YFSETQ. The V segment lost 0 bases and the J segment 3 bases; nucleotides outside the gene matches: 6. The CDR3 spells CASSLASGQGYTGELFF. CDR3 sequence (DNA): TGCGCCAGCAGCTTGGCCTCGGGACAGGGCTACACCGGGGAGCTGTTTTTT.

This chain links TRBV29-1 with TRBJ2-1, with D maybe TRBD2 (5 bases). This CDR3 has 13 residues. Trimming left V 7 bases short and J 7 bases short, with 17 bases between. CDR1 is SQVTM and CDR2 is ANQGSEA in the germline V gene. The CDR3 nucleotides read TGCAGCGCTGAGCCTAGTCCGGGGAATGAGCAGTTCTTC. Its translation: CSAEPSPGNEQFF.

The chain carries TRBV29-1 and TRBJ1-4; D possibly corresponds to TRBD1 (6 bases). V lost 7 bases to trimming and J lost 5 bases, with 14 bases between them. The CDR3 sequence is 13 residues long. Germline assignment: CDR1 SQVTM and CDR2 ANQGSEA. CDR3 residues: CSAYPRGNEKLFF. CDR3 nucleotides: TGCAGCGCCTATCCCAGGGGAAATGAAAAACTGTTTTTT.

This clonotype came up a few times. The V call is TRBV28, the J call TRBJ1-2, with 7 bases fitting TRBD1. This CDR3 has 12 amino acids. Germline assignment: CDR1 MDHEN and CDR2 SYDVKM. With V trimmed by 6 bases and J by 8 bases, 6 bases remained unmatched. CDR3 in amino acids: CASRSGQLGYTF. CDR3 sequence (DNA): TGTGCCAGCAGATCGGGACAGTTGGGCTACACCTTC.

The V and J genes are TRBV28 and TRBJ2-5; D is ambiguous. Germline CDR1 is MDHEN and CDR2 is SYDVKM. CDR3 length: 15 residues. V was trimmed by 6 bases and J by 2 bases, leaving 16 bases between them. The CDR3 nucleotides are TGTGCCAGCAGCCCCGGCTTCGCGGCACAAGAGACCCAGTACTTC. Protein: CASSPGFAAQETQYF.

V usage is TRBV6-2 or TRBV6-3 and J usage is TRBJ2-1; the D gene is possibly TRBD1 (5 bases). The CDR3 contains 15 residues. V was cut by 7 bases and J by 4 bases, with 17 bases left in between. Germline V gene lookup returns CDR1 MNHEY and CDR2 SVGEGT. The CDR3 loop is CASTWGSRVYNEQFF. The CDR3 DNA follows: TGTGCCAGCACCTGGGGTTCCAGGGTATACAATGAGCAGTTCTTC.